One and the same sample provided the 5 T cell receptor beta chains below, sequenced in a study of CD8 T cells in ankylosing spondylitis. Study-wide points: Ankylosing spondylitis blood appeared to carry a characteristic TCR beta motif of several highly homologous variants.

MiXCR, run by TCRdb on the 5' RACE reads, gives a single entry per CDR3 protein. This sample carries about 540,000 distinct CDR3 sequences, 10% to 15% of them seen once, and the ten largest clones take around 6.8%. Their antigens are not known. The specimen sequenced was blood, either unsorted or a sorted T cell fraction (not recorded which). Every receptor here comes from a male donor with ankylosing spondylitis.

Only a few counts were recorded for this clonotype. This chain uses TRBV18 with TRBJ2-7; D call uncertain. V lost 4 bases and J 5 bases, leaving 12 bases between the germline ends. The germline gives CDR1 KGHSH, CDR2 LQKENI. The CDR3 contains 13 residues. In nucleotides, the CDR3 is TGTGCCAGCTCACTAGGACGGATCGACGAGCAGTACGTC. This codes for CASSLGRIDEQYV.

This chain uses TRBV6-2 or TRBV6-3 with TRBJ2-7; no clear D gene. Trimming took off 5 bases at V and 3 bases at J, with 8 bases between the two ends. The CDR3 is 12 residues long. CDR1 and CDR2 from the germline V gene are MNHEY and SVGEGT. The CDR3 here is CASSQRFYEQYF. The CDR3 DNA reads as TGTGCCAGCAGTCAGAGATTCTACGAGCAGTACTTC.

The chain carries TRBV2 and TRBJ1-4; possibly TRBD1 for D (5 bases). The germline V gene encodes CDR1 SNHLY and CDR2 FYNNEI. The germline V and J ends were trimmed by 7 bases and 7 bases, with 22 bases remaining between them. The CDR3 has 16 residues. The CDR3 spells CASTSGDHGLGEKLFF. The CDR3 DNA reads TGTGCCAGCACCTCGGGGGACCACGGGCTTGGTGAAAAACTGTTTTTT.

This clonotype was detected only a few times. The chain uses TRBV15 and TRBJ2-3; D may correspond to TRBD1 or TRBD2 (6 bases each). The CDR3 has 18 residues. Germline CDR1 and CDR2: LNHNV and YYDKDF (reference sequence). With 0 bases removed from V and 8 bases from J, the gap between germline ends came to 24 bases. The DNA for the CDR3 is TGTGCCACCAGCAGAGACAAGGTGGGCGGGACACCTATCGGTACGCAGTATTTT. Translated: CATSRDKVGGTPIGTQYF.

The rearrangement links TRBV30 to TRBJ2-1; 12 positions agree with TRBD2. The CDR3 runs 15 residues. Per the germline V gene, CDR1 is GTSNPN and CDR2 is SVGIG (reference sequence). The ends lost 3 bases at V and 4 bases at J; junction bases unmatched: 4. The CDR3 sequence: CAWRLAGGGYNEQFF. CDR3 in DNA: TGTGCCTGGAGACTAGCGGGAGGAGGGTACAATGAGCAGTTCTTC.